These 16 T cell receptor beta chains originate from one sample sequenced in a study of T cell responses to AZD1222 COVID-19 vaccine. The data were produced by immunoSEQ multiplex PCR, yet TCRdb's version contains in-frame clones alone and is incomplete. The data contain approximately 150,000 clones, 91% of them seen just once; the ten biggest clones take up 1.5% to 2%. The sequenced sample was peripheral blood, obtained on day 0 of AZD1222 vaccination. Every receptor here comes from an adult in good health.

The gene calls are TRBV6-2 or TRBV6-3 and TRBJ2-5; 16 bases line up with TRBD2. J was trimmed by 4 bases and V by 2 bases; bases with no gene match: 7. This CDR3 is 18 amino acids long. Germline lookup yields CDR1 MNHEY and CDR2 SVGEGT. The CDR3 is CASSYPGLAGGPGETQYF. DNA of the CDR3: TGTGCCAGCAGTTACCCGGGACTAGCGGGAGGGCCGGGAGAGACCCAGTACTTC.

The J gene is TRBJ1-4, the V gene TRBV19, with D possibly TRBD1 on 6 matching bases. V lost 0 bases and J lost 5, with 13 bases in between. CDR3 length: 16 amino acids. Germline lookup yields CDR1 LNHDA and CDR2 SQIVND (reference sequence). CDR3 in amino acids: CASSIDRTAENEKLFF. Written as DNA, the CDR3 is TGTGCCAGTAGTATAGATAGGACAGCGGAGAATGAAAAACTGTTTTTT.

This clone showed up just once. V and J are TRBV27 and TRBJ2-7; D call uncertain. Germline V gene sequence: CDR1 MNHEY, CDR2 SMNVEV (reference sequence). V lost 8 bases and J 5 bases, leaving 7 bases between the germline ends. The CDR3 contains 10 residues. This chain's CDR3 is CASGLNEQYF. The CDR3 bases are TGTGCCAGCGGGTTAAACGAGCAGTACTTC.

V usage is TRBV7-2 and J usage is TRBJ1-5; D may be TRBD1 (5 bases). Between the trimmed V and J ends, which lost 1 base and 0 bases, there was a span of 10 bases. The CDR3 has 16 amino acids. Germline CDR1 reads SGHTA; CDR2 reads FQGNSA. This chain's CDR3 is CASSLVRGDSNQPQHF. The CDR3 coding sequence is TGTGCCAGCAGCTTAGTAAGGGGAGATAGCAATCAGCCCCAGCATTTT.

The chain links TRBV27 to TRBJ2-2; 7 bases are shared with TRBD2. The CDR3 contains 19 residues. The germline V gene encodes CDR1 MNHEY and CDR2 SMNVEV (reference sequence). V shed 8 bases and J 0 bases; nucleotides not matched to a gene: 18. The CDR3 loop is CASGGLETSLYSNTGELFF. The CDR3 bases are TGTGCCAGCGGGGGGTTGGAGACTAGCCTGTACTCGAACACCGGGGAGCTGTTTTTT.

V and J are TRBV4-3 and TRBJ2-1, with D possibly matching TRBD2 (6 bases). Trimming removed 4 bases from V and 7 bases from J, with 11 bases in between. The CDR3 covers 13 residues. Looked up from germline, CDR1 is LGHNA and CDR2 is YSLEER. DNA for the CDR3: TGCGCCAGCAGCCGCCGACTAGAAAATGAGCAGTTCTTC. Protein product: CASSRRLENEQFF.

This chain links TRBV2 with TRBJ2-2; D is unclear. Germline lookup yields CDR1 SNHLY and CDR2 FYNNEI. V was cut by 7 bases and J by 7 bases, with 16 bases left in between. This CDR3 contains 14 residues. The CDR3 reads CASKMAVTGGELFF. The CDR3 coding sequence is TGTGCCAGCAAGATGGCCGTAACGGGCGGGGAGCTGTTTTTT.

A single count supports this clone. The chain couples TRBV5-1 to TRBJ1-3; no clear D. The germline V gene has CDR1 SGHRS and CDR2 YFSETQ. This CDR3 has 14 amino acids. V was cut by 1 base and J by 0 bases, with 5 bases left in between. Here the CDR3 reads CASSLFGSGNTIYF. The CDR3 region has the DNA TGCGCCAGCAGCTTGTTCGGCTCTGGAAACACCATATATTTT.

The V gene is TRBV4-3, the J gene TRBJ1-1; D is perhaps TRBD1 (5 bases). Per germline, CDR1 LGHNA and CDR2 YSLEER. This CDR3 spans 13 amino acids. V was cut by 4 bases and J by 4 bases, with 10 bases left in between. The CDR3 nucleotides read TGCGCCAGCAGCCCGGGACGATCCACTGAAGCTTTCTTT. Residues: CASSPGRSTEAFF.

The DNA for the CDR3 is TGTGCCAGCAGGGGAGACAGTTTTGGCAATCAGCCCCAGCATTTT. Protein product: CASRGDSFGNQPQHF. This chain links TRBV2 with TRBJ1-5, with D perhaps matching TRBD1 (5 bases). V was trimmed by 6 bases and J by 2 bases, leaving 14 bases between them. The CDR3 contains 15 residues. Germline-derived CDR1 and CDR2 are SNHLY and FYNNEI.

The rearrangement uses TRBV28 and TRBJ2-7; D uncertain. CDR1 and CDR2 (germline): MDHEN, SYDVKM. Deletions cut 4 bases from V and 2 bases from J, with 9 bases between. The CDR3 has 13 amino acids. The CDR3 loop reads CASSSVGPYEQYF. As DNA, the CDR3 is TGTGCCAGCAGTTCAGTCGGACCCTACGAGCAGTACTTC.

The rearrangement links TRBV7-2 to TRBJ2-7; D ambiguous. Germline CDR1 reads SGHTA; CDR2 reads FQGNSA. This CDR3 is 14 amino acids long. Between the trimmed V and J ends, which lost 7 bases and 0 bases, there was a span of 13 bases. CDR3 loop: CASTRPIPSYEQYF. The CDR3 DNA reads as TGTGCCAGCACAAGACCGATACCCTCCTACGAGCAGTACTTC. Using reference TRBV7-2 and TRBJ2-7 for the parts outside the CDR3, the full variable domain is GAGVSQSPSNKVTEKGKDVELRCDPISGHTALYWYRQSLGQGLEFLIYFQGNSAPDKSGLPSDRFSAERTGGSVSTLTIQRTQQEDSAVYLCASTRPIPSYEQYFGPGTRLTVT.

Here the CDR3 DNA reads TGTGCCAGCAGCGTAGACGGTACCTCTGGAAACACCATATATTTT. Protein: CASSVDGTSGNTIYF. V gene TRBV9 combines with J gene TRBJ1-3, with no clear D. V was cut by 0 bases and J by 0 bases, with 7 bases left in between. Germline values: CDR1 SGDLS, CDR2 YYNGEE. The CDR3 is 15 amino acids.

V and J are TRBV27 and TRBJ2-2; 12 nucleotides line up with TRBD2. V lost 7 bases to trimming and J lost 5 bases; unmatched junction nucleotides: 14. This CDR3 is 18 amino acids long. Per the germline V gene, CDR1 is MNHEY and CDR2 is SMNVEV (reference sequence). CDR3 region: CASTSRASGRAGTGELFF. The CDR3 DNA is TGTGCCAGCACCTCCAGGGCTAGCGGGAGGGCCGGGACCGGGGAGCTGTTTTTT.

The chain uses TRBV27 and TRBJ2-1, with D possibly TRBD2 on 5 matching bases. V dropped 2 bases and J dropped 9 bases, with 8 bases sitting between them. The CDR3 extends over 12 amino acids. CDR1 MNHEY and CDR2 SMNVEV come from the germline V gene (reference sequence). The CDR3 region has the DNA TGTGCCAGCAGTTTAGGACGGGGTGAGCAGTTCTTC. Translation: CASSLGRGEQFF.

This clone came up a few times. The chain employs TRBV7-2 and TRBJ1-3, with D possibly being TRBD1 (6 bases). Germline CDR1 SGHTA, CDR2 FQGNSA. The CDR3 extends over 14 amino acids. Trimming stripped 1 base from V and 6 bases from J, with 10 bases between. The DNA of the CDR3 is TGTGCCAGCAGCTTAGGGACAGCAGTAAACACCATATATTTT. This sequence encodes CASSLGTAVNTIYF.